This section outlines one T cell receptor beta chain sequence together with its context. The data belong to a study of shared clonotypes between healthy human individuals. J gave up 5 bases and V 5 bases, and 13 bases lay outside the gene matches. Germline assignment: CDR1 SSHAT and CDR2 FNYEAQ (reference sequence). CDR3 size: 16 residues. Clones were sequenced by immunoSEQ multiplex PCR, and TCRdb holds only the in-frame ones, with some missing. The sample has 2 million to 3 million clones; approximately 93% are singletons. The sequence was obtained from a man aged 18 to 30 in good health. Some clones in this sample may be carry-over from other donors' samples. The J gene is TRBJ2-5, the V gene TRBV7-7; 8 nucleotides line up with TRBD1. Sequencing was carried out using naive CD4+ T cells from PBMCs. Subset here: CD45RA+ positively selected. DNA of the CDR3: TGTGCCAGCAGCCTCAAGGCAGGACAGGGAGCGGAGACCCAGTACTTC. As protein: CASSLKAGQGAETQYF.